These 6 T cell receptor beta chains share one sample of origin, sequenced in a study of blood T cell repertoires in COVID-19. This table comes from immunoSEQ multiplex PCR, and its TCRdb copy is limited to in-frame clones, with some not included. The top ten hold about 10% of the sample, which has around 90,000 clones, around four fifths seen once. The sample was peripheral blood. All receptors come from a woman in her 70s with active or convalescent COVID-19.

The CDR3 loop is CASSNSPGQGERTEAFF. CDR3 nucleotides: TGTGCCAGTAGTAACTCTCCCGGACAGGGCGAAAGAACTGAAGCTTTCTTT. The V call is TRBV19, the J call TRBJ1-1; 8 bases map to TRBD1. The J segment lost 5 bases and the V segment lost 4 bases, leaving 15 bases of the junction unmatched. Germline V gives CDR1 LNHDA, CDR2 SQIVND (reference sequence). The CDR3 is made up of 17 amino acids.

This chain uses TRBV12-3 or TRBV12-4 with TRBJ1-5; unclear D gene. Trimming removed 6 bases at V and 7 bases at J, with 13 bases between. CDR3 size: 13 residues. CDR3: CASSADRSQPQHF. Written as DNA, the CDR3 is TGTGCCAGCAGCGCCGACCGGAGCCAGCCCCAGCATTTT.

V and J are TRBV6-5 and TRBJ2-1, with TRBD2 identical over 7 bases. V shed 6 bases, J shed 2 bases, and the junction held 4 bases outside the gene matches. CDR1 and CDR2 from the germline V gene are MNHEY and SVGAGI. The CDR3 loop spans 14 amino acids. The CDR3 region is CASRWSGAYNEQFF. CDR3 DNA: TGTGCCAGCAGATGGAGCGGGGCCTACAATGAGCAGTTCTTC.

This clone appeared once. The chain links TRBV4-2 to TRBJ1-1, with D possibly matching TRBD1 (6 bases). CDR3 length equals 12 residues. Germline-derived CDR1 and CDR2 are LGHNA and YNFKEQ. V gave up 3 bases and J gave up 6 bases, with 8 bases separating them. DNA for the CDR3: TGTGCCAGCAGCCAGGGGGCCCCTGAAGCTTTCTTT. It encodes CASSQGAPEAFF.

CDR3 in amino acids: CASRRGQINNSPLHF. CDR3 sequence (DNA): TGTGCCAGCAGAAGAGGACAGATTAATAATTCACCCCTCCACTTT. The chain is built from TRBV28 and TRBJ1-6, with D perhaps matching TRBD1 (6 bases). Trimming left V 6 bases short and J 5 bases short, with 14 bases between. The CDR3 contains 15 residues. In germline, CDR1 is MDHEN, CDR2 SYDVKM.

The chain is built from TRBV4-1 and TRBJ1-6, with D maybe TRBD1 (6 bases). Trimming left V 4 bases short and J 4 bases short, with 11 bases between. The CDR3 sequence is 15 residues long. Germline values: CDR1 MGHRA, CDR2 YSYEKL. This chain's CDR3 is CASSPGQRYNSPLHF. CDR3 DNA: TGCGCCAGCAGCCCCGGACAGCGTTATAATTCACCCCTCCACTTT.